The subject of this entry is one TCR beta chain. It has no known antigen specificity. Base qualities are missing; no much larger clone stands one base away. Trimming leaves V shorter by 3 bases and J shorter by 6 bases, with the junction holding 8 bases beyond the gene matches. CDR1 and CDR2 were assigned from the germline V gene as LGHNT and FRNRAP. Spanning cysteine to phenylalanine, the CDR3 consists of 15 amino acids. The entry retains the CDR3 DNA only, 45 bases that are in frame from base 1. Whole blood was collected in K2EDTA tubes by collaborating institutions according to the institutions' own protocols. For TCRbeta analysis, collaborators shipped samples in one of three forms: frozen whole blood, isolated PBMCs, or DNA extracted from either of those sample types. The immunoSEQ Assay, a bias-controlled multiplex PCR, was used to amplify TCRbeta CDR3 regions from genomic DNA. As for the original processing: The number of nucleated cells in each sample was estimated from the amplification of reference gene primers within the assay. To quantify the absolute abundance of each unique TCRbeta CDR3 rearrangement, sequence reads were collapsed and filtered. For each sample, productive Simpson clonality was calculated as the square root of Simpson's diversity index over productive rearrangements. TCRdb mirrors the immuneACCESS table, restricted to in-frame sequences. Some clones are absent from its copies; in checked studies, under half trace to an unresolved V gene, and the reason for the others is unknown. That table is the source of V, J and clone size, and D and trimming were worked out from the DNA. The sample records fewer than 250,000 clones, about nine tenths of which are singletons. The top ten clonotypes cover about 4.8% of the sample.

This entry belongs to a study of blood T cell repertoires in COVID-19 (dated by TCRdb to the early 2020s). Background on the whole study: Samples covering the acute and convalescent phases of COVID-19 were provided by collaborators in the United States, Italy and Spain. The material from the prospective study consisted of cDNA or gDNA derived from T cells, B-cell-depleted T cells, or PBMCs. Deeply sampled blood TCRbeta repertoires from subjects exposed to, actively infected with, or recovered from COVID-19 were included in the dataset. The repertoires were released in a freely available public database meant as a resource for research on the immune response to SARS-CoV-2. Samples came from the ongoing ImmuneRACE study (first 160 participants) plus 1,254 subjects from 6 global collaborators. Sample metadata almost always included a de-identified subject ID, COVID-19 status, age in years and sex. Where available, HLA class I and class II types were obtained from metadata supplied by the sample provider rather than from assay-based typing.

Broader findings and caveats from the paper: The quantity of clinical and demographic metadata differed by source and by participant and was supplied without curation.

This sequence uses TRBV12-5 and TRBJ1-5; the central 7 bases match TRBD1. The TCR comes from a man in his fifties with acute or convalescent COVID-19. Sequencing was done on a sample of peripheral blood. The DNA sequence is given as TGTGCTAGTGGTTTCTACAGGGGTGCGGGTCAGCCCCAGCATTTT. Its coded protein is CASGFYRGAGQPQHF.